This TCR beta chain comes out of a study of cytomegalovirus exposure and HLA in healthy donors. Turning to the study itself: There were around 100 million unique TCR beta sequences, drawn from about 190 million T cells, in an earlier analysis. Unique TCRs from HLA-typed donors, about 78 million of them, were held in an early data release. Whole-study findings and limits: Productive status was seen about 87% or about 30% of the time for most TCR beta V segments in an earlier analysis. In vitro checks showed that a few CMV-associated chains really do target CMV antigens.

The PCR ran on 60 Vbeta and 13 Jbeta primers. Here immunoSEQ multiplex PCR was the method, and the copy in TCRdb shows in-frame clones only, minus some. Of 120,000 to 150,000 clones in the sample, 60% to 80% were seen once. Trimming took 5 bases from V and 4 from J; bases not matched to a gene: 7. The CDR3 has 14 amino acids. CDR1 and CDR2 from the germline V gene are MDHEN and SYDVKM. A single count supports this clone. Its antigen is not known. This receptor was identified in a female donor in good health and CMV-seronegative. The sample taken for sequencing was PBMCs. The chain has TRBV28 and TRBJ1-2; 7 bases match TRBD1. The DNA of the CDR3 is TGTGCCAGCAGTGCCACCTACAGGGGCTATGGCTACACCTTC. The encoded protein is CASSATYRGYGYTF.